This T cell receptor (beta chain) was identified during a study of blood T cell repertoires in COVID-19. Background on the study: Samples representing acute and convalescent COVID-19 were sourced from the United States, Italy and Spain.

Clones were read by immunoSEQ multiplex PCR, and TCRdb kept only the in-frame ones, dropping some. The sample shows some 250,000 clones, around 88% of them seen only once. The germline CDR1 and CDR2 sequences are MNHEY and SMNVEV (reference sequence). The CDR3 is 15 amino acids. The J segment lost 9 bases and the V segment lost 1 base, leaving 7 bases of the junction unmatched. The clonotype comes from a man older than 75 with acute or convalescent COVID-19. The sample taken for sequencing was peripheral blood. This chain joins TRBV27 and TRBJ1-4; 8 positions agree with TRBD1. In nucleotides, the CDR3 is TGTGCCAGCAGTTTATTGGCAGCAGGGGGCAAAAAACTGTTTTTT. As protein: CASSLLAAGGKKLFF. The full variable domain, its missing parts supplied by reference TRBV27 and TRBJ1-4, is EAQVTQNPRYLITVTGKKLTVTCSQNMNHEYMSWYRQDPGLGLRQIYYSMNVEVTDKGDVPEGYKVSRKEKRNFPLILESPSPNQTSLYFCASSLLAAGGKKLFFGSGTQLSVL.